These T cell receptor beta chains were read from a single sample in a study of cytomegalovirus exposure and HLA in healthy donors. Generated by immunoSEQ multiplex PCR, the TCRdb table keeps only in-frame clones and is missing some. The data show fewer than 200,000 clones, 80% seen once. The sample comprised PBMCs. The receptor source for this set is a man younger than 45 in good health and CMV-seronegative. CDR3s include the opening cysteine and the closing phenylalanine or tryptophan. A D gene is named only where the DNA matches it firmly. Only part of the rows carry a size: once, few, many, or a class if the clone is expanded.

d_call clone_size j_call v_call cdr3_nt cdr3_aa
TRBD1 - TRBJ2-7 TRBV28 TGTGCCAGCAGTTTAATAGGCCAGGGGGCCTACGAGCAGTACTTC CASSLIGQGAYEQYF
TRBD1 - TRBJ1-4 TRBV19 TGTGCCAGTAGTTCTGGGACAGGGAGGGAAAAACTGTTTTTT CASSSGTGREKLFF
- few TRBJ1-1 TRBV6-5 TGTGCCAGCAGGGTGTCTCGGGGGGAGAACACTGAAGCTTTCTTT CASRVSRGENTEAFF
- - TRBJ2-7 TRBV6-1 TGTGCCAGCAGCGCCCCAGTTTTAACCAACTACGAGCAGTACTTC CASSAPVLTNYEQYF
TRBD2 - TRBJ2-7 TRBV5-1 TGCGCCAGCAGCTTGCGGGGGGTGCTATCCTACGAGCAGTACTTC CASSLRGVLSYEQYF
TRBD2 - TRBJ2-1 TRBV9 TGTGCCAGCAGCGTATTGGCGGGAGGGCTGGGATATGAGCAGTTCTTC CASSVLAGGLGYEQFF
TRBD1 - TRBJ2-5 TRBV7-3 TGTGCCAGCAGCAGGACAGGGGGCCTTCGGGAGACCCAGTACTTC CASSRTGGLRETQYF
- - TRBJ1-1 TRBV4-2 TGTGCCAGCAGCTTACGGGACACTGAAGCTTTCTTT CASSLRDTEAFF
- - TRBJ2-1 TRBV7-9 TGTGCCAGCAGCTCAGGGGACACCTTCTCCGGGGACAATGAGCAGTTCTTC CASSSGDTFSGDNEQFF
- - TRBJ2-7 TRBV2 TGTGCCAGCAGTGATTTCCCTAAGAAGAATTCCTACGAGCAGTACTTC CASSDFPKKNSYEQYF
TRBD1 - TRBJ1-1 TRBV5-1 TGCGCCAGCACCTGGGACAGGGAGAACACTGAAGCTTTCTTT CASTWDRENTEAFF
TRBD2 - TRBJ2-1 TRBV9 TGTGCCAGCAGCGTTACCAGCGGGGGCGGGAATGAGCAGTTCTTC CASSVTSGGGNEQFF
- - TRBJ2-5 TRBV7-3 TGTGCCAGCAGCCCTCAGGTAGGGGGCCAAGAGACCCAGTACTTC CASSPQVGGQETQYF
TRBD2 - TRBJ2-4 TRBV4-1 TGCGCCAGCAGCTCCGGGGGGGGGAGACAAAACATTCAGTACTTC CASSSGGGRQNIQYF
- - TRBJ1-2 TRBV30 TGTGCCTACCCGGAACTCTCGGGGGGCTACACCTTC CAYPELSGGYTF
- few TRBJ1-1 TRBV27 TGTGCCAGCCAGACTTTTGACACTGAAGCTTTCTTT CASQTFDTEAFF